The clone carrying this T cell receptor (beta chain) occurred a few times. Antigen: not known. Germline V gene lookup returns CDR1 MNHNS and CDR2 SASEGT. Trimming left V 0 bases short and J 3 bases short, with 9 bases between. This CDR3 is 15 amino acids long. From the 5' RACE reads, TCRdb called clonotypes with MiXCR, one entry per CDR3 protein. The profile covers 62,000 or so distinct CDR3 sequences, with approximately 23% appearing a single time and about 3% taken by the ten largest. General observations from the study: Tumor Treg TCRs overlapped most with tumor naive CD4+ cells.

This sequence was found in a female donor with breast cancer. The chain recombines TRBV6-1 with TRBJ2-1, with D uncertain. Sequencing input: memory CD4+ T cells sorted from a lymph node. Subset meaning: memory CD4+ T cells, CD4+CD45RO+CD25-. In DNA, the CDR3 is TGTGCCAGCAGTGAAGCTTGGCAGTTCTACAATGAGCAGTTCTTC. Its protein is CASSEAWQFYNEQFF.